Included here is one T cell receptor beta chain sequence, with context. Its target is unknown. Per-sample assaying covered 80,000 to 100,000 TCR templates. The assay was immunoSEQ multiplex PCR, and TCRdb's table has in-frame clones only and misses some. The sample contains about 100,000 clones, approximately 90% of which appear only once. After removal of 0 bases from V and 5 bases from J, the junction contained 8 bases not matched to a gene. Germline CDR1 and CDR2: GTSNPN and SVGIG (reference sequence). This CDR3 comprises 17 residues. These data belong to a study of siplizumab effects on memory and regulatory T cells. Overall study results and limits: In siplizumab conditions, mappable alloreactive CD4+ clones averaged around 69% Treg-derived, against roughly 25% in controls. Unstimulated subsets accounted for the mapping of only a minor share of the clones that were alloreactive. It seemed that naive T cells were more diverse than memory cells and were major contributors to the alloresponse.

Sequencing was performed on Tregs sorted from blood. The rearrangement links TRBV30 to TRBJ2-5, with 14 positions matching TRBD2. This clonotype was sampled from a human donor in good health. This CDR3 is CAWSVGGGLAGVETQYF. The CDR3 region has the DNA TGTGCCTGGAGTGTAGGTGGGGGACTAGCGGGAGTGGAGACCCAGTACTTC.